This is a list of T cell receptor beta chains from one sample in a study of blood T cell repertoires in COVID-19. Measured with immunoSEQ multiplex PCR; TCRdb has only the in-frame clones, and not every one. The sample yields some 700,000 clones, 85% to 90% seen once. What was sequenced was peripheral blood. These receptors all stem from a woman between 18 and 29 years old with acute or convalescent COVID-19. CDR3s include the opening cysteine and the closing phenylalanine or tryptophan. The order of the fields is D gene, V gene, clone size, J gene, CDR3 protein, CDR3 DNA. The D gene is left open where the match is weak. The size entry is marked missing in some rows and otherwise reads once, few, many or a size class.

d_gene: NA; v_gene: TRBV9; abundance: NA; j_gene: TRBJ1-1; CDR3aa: CASSVTGMNTEAFF; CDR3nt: TGTGCCAGCAGCGTAACAGGTATGAACACTGAAGCTTTCTTT
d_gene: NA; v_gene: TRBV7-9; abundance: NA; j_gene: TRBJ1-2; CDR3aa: CASSLPLEELYGYTF; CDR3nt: TGTGCCAGCAGCCTCCCTCTGGAGGAACTCTATGGCTACACCTTC
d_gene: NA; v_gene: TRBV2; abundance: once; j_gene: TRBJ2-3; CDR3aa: CASSPDWGTDTQYF; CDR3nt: TGTGCCAGCAGTCCAGACTGGGGCACAGATACGCAGTATTTT
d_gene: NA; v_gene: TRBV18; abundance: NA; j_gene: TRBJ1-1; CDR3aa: CASSPTGGAEAFF; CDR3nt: TGTGCCAGCTCACCAACCGGGGGAGCTGAAGCTTTCTTT
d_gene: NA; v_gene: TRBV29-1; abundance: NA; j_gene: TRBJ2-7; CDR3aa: CSGPGYEQYF; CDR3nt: TGCAGCGGGCCGGGCTACGAGCAGTACTTC
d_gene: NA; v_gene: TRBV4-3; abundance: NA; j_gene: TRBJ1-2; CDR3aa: CASSQERSPWGVSYGYTF; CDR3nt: TGCGCCAGCAGCCAAGAAAGGTCCCCCTGGGGGGTTAGCTATGGCTACACCTTC
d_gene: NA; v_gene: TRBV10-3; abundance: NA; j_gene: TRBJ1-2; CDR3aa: CAISDDTSYGYTF; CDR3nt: TGTGCCATCAGTGACGACACAAGCTATGGCTACACCTTC
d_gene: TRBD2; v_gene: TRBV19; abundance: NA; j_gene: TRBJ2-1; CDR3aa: CASSTRTSGGADEQFF; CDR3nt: TGTGCCAGTAGTACCCGGACTAGCGGGGGGGCAGATGAGCAGTTCTTC
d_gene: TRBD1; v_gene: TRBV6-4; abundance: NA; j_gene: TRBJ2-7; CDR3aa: CASSRGQGYEQYF; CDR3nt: TGTGCCAGCAGTAGGGGACAGGGGTACGAGCAGTACTTC
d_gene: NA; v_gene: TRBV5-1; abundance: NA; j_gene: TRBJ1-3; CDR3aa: CASSPGTYSGNTIYF; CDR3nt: TGCGCCAGCAGCCCCGGGACTTACTCTGGAAACACCATATATTTT
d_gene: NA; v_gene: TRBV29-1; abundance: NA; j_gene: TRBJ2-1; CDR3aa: CSVATGYGEQFF; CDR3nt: TGCAGCGTTGCTACAGGGTACGGTGAGCAGTTCTTC
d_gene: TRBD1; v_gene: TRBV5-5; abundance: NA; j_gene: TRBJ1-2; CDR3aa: CASSYRDRAIGYTF; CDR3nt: TGTGCCAGCTCCTACCGGGACAGGGCTATTGGCTACACCTTC
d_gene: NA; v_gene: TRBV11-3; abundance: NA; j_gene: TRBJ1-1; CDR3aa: CASSLGGEANTEAFF; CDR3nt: TGTGCCAGCAGCTTAGGAGGAGAAGCGAACACTGAAGCTTTCTTT
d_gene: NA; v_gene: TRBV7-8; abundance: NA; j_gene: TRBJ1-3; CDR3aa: CASSLDQGTSGNTIYF; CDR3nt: TGTGCCAGCAGCTTAGACCAGGGAACCTCTGGAAACACCATATATTTT
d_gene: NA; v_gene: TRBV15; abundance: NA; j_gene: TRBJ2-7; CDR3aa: CATSRGQYEQYF; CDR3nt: TGTGCCACCAGCCGAGGACAGTACGAGCAGTACTTC
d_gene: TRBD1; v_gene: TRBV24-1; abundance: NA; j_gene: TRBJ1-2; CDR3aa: CATSDTDRPLGYTF; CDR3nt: TGTGCCACCAGTGATACGGACAGGCCCCTTGGCTACACCTTC
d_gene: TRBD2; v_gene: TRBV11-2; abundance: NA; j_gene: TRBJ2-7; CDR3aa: CASSLDSGVPPYEQYF; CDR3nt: TGTGCCAGCAGCTTAGATAGCGGGGTCCCCCCCTACGAGCAGTACTTC
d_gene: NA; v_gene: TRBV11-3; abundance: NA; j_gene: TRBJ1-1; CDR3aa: CASSRGTDTEAFF; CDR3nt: TGTGCCAGCAGCCGAGGAACCGACACTGAAGCTTTCTTT
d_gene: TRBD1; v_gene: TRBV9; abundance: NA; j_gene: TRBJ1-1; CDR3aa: CASSATGAGGTEAFF; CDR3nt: TGTGCCAGCAGCGCTACAGGGGCCGGGGGCACTGAAGCTTTCTTT
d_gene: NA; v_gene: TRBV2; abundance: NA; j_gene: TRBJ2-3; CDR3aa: CARRAESDTDTQYF; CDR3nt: TGTGCGAGACGCGCGGAGAGTGACACAGATACGCAGTATTTT
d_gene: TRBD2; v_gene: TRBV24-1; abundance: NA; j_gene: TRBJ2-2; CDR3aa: CATSDFSGGGNTGELFF; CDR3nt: TGTGCCACCAGTGATTTCAGCGGGGGCGGAAACACCGGGGAGCTGTTTTTT
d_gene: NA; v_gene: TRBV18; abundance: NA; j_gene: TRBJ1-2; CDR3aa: CASFRDSPYGYTF; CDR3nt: TGTGCCAGCTTCCGGGACTCTCCTTATGGCTACACCTTC
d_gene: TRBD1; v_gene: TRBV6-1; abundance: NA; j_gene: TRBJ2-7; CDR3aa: CASSDGDRGTYEQYF; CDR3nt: TGTGCCAGCAGTGATGGGGACAGGGGGACCTACGAGCAGTACTTC
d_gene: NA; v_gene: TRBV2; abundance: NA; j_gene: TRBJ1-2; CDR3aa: CASSAAAVYTF; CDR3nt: TGTGCCAGCAGTGCGGCGGCGGTTTACACCTTC
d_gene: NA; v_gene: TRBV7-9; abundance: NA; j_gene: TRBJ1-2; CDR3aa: CASSLGALTNYGYTF; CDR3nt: TGTGCCAGCAGCTTAGGGGCCCTTACTAACTATGGCTACACCTTC
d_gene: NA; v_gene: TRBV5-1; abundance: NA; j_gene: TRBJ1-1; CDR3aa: CASSFPGKNTEAFF; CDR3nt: TGCGCCAGCAGCTTCCCAGGGAAGAACACTGAAGCTTTCTTT
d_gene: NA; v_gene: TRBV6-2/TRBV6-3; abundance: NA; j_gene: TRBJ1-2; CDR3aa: CASSYPEQDQLNYGYTF; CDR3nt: TGTGCCAGCAGTTACCCGGAACAGGACCAACTTAACTATGGCTACACCTTC
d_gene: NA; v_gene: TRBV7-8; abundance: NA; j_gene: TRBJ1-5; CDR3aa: CASSRVSGGNGNQPQHF; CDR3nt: TGTGCCAGCAGCCGGGTATCGGGGGGAAATGGCAATCAGCCCCAGCATTTT
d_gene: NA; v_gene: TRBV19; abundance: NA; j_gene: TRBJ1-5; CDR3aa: CASSIRGDSSNQPQHF; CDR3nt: TGTGCCAGTAGTATCCGGGGGGACTCTAGCAATCAGCCCCAGCATTTT
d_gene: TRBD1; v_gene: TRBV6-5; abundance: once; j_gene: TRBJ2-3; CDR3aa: CASRGQTTDTQYF; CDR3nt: TGTGCCAGCAGGGGACAGACAACTGATACGCAGTATTTT
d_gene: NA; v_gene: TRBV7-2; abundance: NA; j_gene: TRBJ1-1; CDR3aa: CASSSLQGLNTEAFF; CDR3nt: TGTGCCAGCAGCTCCCTACAGGGACTGAACACTGAAGCTTTCTTT
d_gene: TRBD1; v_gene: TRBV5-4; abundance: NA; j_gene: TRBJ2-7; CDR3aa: CASSTSTGLEVDEQYF; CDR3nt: TGTGCCAGCAGCACCTCGACAGGGTTGGAGGTGGACGAGCAGTACTTC
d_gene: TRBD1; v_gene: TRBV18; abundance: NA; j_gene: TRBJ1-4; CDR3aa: CASSAGQGGYEKLFF; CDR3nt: TGTGCCAGCTCAGCGGGACAGGGTGGTTACGAAAAACTGTTTTTT
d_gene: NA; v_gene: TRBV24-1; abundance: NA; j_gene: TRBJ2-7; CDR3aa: CATSDPDRSYEQYF; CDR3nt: TGTGCCACCAGTGACCCCGACAGATCCTACGAGCAGTACTTC
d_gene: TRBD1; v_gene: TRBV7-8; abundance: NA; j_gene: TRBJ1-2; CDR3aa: CASSFSQVGGRDYGYTF; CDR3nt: TGTGCCAGCAGCTTCTCCCAAGTAGGGGGCCGGGACTATGGCTACACCTTC
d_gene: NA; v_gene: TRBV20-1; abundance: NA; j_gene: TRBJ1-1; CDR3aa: CSATLSGMAFF; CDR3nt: TGCAGTGCTACCCTATCAGGGATGGCTTTCTTT
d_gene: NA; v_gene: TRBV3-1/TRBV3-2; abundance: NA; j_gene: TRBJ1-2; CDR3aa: CASSSKGGTANYGYTF; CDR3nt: TGTGCCAGCAGCTCAAAAGGGGGAACAGCTAACTATGGCTACACCTTC
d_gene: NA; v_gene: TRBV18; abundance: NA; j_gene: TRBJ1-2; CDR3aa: CASSEGTPGNNYGYTF; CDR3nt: TGTGCCAGCTCCGAGGGGACACCCGGGAATAACTATGGCTACACCTTC
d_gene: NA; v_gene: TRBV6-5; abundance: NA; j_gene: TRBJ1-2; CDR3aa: CASRGRQANYGYTF; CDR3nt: TGTGCCAGCAGGGGAAGACAGGCTAACTATGGCTACACCTTC
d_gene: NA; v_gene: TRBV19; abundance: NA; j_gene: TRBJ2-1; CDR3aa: CASRKASPGPGRGDVQFF; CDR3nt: TGTGCCAGTAGAAAAGCTTCCCCGGGACCGGGCAGGGGGGACGTTCAGTTCTTC
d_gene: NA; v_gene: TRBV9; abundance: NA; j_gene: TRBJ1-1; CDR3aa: CASSSHEAVNTEAFF; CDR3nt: TGTGCCAGCAGCTCCCATGAGGCGGTGAACACTGAAGCTTTCTTT
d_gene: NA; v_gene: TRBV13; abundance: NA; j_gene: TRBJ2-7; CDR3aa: CASSLGRSPYEQYF; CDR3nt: TGTGCCAGCAGCTTAGGACGGTCTCCCTACGAGCAGTACTTC
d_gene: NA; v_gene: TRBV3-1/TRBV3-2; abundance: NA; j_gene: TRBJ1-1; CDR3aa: CASSLRSGTEAFF; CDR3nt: TGTGCCAGCAGCCTCCGTTCGGGAACTGAAGCTTTCTTT
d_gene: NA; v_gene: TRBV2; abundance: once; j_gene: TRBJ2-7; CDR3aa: CASTLDFYEQYF; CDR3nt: TGTGCCAGCACACTAGACTTCTACGAGCAGTACTTC
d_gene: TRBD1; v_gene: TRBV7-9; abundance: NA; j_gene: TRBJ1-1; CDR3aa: CASSNDRAIEAFF; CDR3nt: TGTGCCAGCAGCAATGACAGGGCTATTGAAGCTTTCTTT
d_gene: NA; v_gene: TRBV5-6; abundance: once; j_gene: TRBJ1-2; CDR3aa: CASSLALFEGLTLYGYTF; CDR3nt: TGTGCCAGCAGCTTGGCCTTATTCGAGGGACTAACTCTCTATGGCTACACCTTC
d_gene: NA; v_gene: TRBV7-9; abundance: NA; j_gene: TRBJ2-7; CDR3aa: CASSTSLYEQYF; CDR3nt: TGTGCCAGCAGCACGAGTCTCTACGAGCAGTACTTC
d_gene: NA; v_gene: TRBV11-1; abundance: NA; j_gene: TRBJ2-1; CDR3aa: CASSFMGTTGGEQFF; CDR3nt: TGTGCCAGCAGCTTCATGGGCACCACCGGGGGTGAGCAGTTCTTC
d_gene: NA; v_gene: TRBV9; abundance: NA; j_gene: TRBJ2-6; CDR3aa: CASSARTVTHLSGANVLTF; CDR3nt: TGTGCCAGCAGCGCGAGGACAGTCACCCATCTCTCTGGGGCCAACGTCCTGACTTTC
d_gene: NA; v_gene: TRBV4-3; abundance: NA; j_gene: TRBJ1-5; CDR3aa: CASSQEQGQPQHF; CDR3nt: TGCGCCAGCAGCCAAGAACAGGGACAGCCCCAGCATTTT
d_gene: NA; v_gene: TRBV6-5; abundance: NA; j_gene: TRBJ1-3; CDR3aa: CASRIQETGGNTIYF; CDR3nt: TGTGCCAGCAGGATACAGGAGACGGGCGGAAACACCATATATTTT
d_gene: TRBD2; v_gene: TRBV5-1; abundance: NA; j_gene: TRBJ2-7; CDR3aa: CASSLTTSGSYEQYF; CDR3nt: TGCGCCAGCAGCTTGACGACTAGCGGATCCTACGAGCAGTACTTC
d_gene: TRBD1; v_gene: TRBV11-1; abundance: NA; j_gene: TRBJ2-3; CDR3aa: CASSIGTVGFDTQYF; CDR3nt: TGTGCCAGCAGCATTGGGACAGTCGGGTTCGATACGCAGTATTTT
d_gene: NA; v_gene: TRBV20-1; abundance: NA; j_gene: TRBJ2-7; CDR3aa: CSATGYDEQYF; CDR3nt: TGCAGTGCCACAGGATACGACGAGCAGTACTTC
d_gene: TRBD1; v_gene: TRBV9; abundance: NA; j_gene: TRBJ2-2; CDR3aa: CASSVNTGGLNTGELFF; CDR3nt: TGTGCCAGCAGCGTCAATACAGGGGGGCTGAACACCGGGGAGCTGTTTTTT